Here is one TCR beta chain with its context. What it binds is unknown. TCRdb keeps only in-frame clones here, not all; method: immunoSEQ multiplex PCR. This sample yields 150,000 or so clones, of which more than 70% are seen a single time; about 2.2% belongs to the top ten. This sample is part of a study of cytomegalovirus exposure and HLA in healthy donors. General study points: In vitro testing confirmed three CMV-associated chains as specific for CMV antigens. Associated with cytomegalovirus, according to the listing, were some 180 TCR beta chains.

Separate from the 666-subject first cohort was the approximately 110-subject validation cohort, to which the donors belonged. Unmatched junction bases numbered 5, after V lost 4 bases and J lost 4 bases. The CDR3 length is 15 residues. Germline CDR1 is SGHNT and CDR2 is YYREEE (reference sequence). The chain uses TRBV5-4 and TRBJ2-7, with 13 bases that match TRBD2. The sample taken for sequencing was PBMCs. The sequence was obtained from a human donor in good health. The CDR3, as DNA: TGTGCCAGCAGCCTAAGGACTAGCGGGGGATACGAGCAGTACTTC. Amino acid sequence: CASSLRTSGGYEQYF.